The T cell receptor (beta chain) under discussion was sequenced for a study of T cells expressing NK-cell markers. Study-level information: HCMV serostatus: seven of eight sequenced donors positive, one negative. Findings and caveats of the study: Dominant NKG2C+ clonotype frequencies of about 1.0-8% of CD8+ T cells were measured in six or seven donors. The same clonotypes also predominated in the CD3+CD56-NKG2C+ fraction of several donors.

TCRdb reworked the 5' RACE reads into one entry per CDR3 protein, no DNA. This sample lists 500,000 or so distinct CDR3 sequences; its ten largest clones have around 3.3%. CDR1 and CDR2 from the germline V gene are LGHNA and YNFKEQ. CDR3 size: 13 residues. With regard to this clonotype: What it binds is not known.

The chain employs TRBV4-2 and TRBJ2-2. Material for sequencing was blood T cells: a sorted CD56 or NKG2C T cell subset, CD4+ or CD8+ T cells, or bulk PBMC T cells (not recorded which). This TCR was sampled from a man between 18 and 29 years old in good health. The CDR3 region is CASSQKRVGELFF.